These T cell receptor beta chains were read from a single sample in a study of blood T cells in healthy people across ages. TCRdb redid the calling of the 5' RACE reads with MiXCR, one entry per CDR3 protein. The sample consists of about 810,000 distinct CDR3 sequences, roughly 35% of them appearing once. The sample taken for sequencing was blood. All receptors come from a man younger than 35 in good health. Each CDR3 is given with its conserved first and last residue. A D gene is named only where the DNA matches it firmly. Clone size is shown for a subset of rows, as once, few, many or a class of expanded clone.

j_call clone_size d_call v_call cdr3_nt cdr3_aa
TRBJ2-7 few TRBD1 TRBV6-2/TRBV6-3 TGTGCCAGCAGTTACTTCCCTACCGACCGGGACAGGACTCCCCCCGACTCCTACGAGCAGTACTTC CASSYFPTDRDRTPPDSYEQYF
TRBJ1-1 NA NA TRBV25-1 TGTGCCAGCACCCACAGGGAGGCGAACACTGAAGCTTTCTTT CASTHREANTEAFF
TRBJ2-3 NA NA TRBV4-1 TGCGCCAGCAGCCAAGAAGTTAGGCAACCCGGATTGGATACGCAGTATTTT CASSQEVRQPGLDTQYF
TRBJ2-3 NA NA TRBV24-1 TGTGCCACCAGTGATCACAGCAGGGCGAGAGGAGATACGCAGTATTTT CATSDHSRARGDTQYF
TRBJ1-2 NA NA TRBV20-1 TGCAGTGCAACCGGGCAGTACGAGGGCTACACCTTC CSATGQYEGYTF
TRBJ1-2 few NA TRBV11-1 TGTGCCAGCAGCTCCGGCAGGTGGGAGGATGGCTACACCTTC CASSSGRWEDGYTF
TRBJ1-5 NA TRBD1 TRBV20-1 TGCAGTGCTAGAGTGACAGGGGAATTCAATCAGCCCCAGCATTTT CSARVTGEFNQPQHF
TRBJ2-4 NA NA TRBV12-3/TRBV12-4 TGTGCCACCCAGTTTTCGGGAGCACCCAATGAGCAGTACTTC CATQFSGAPNEQYF
TRBJ2-5 NA NA TRBV3-1 TGTGCCAGCAGCCAAGATGGGGTGGAGACCCAGTACTTC CASSQDGVETQYF
TRBJ2-1 many NA TRBV6-6 TGTGCCAGCAGTTACTCGGCAGACAATGAGCAGTTCTTC CASSYSADNEQFF
TRBJ1-1 NA NA TRBV6-5 TGTGCCAGCAGCTCGACCCCGACGGAGAACACTGAAGCTTTCTTT CASSSTPTENTEAFF
TRBJ2-3 NA TRBD2 TRBV12-3/TRBV12-4 TGTGCCAGCAGCCGCCCACTAGCGGAAAAGGGTGATACGCAGTATTTT CASSRPLAEKGDTQYF
TRBJ1-2 once TRBD1 TRBV30 TGTGCCCGGAGTGTTTTGGCCGGGACAGGGGTCCCTTCCGGGGGAACTAACTATGGCTACACCTTC CARSVLAGTGVPSGGTNYGYTF
TRBJ2-1 few NA TRBV4-3 TGCGCCAGCAGCCAACGGTCAGGTCACTACAATGAGCAGTTCTTC CASSQRSGHYNEQFF
TRBJ1-1 NA TRBD1 TRBV7-3 TGTGCCAGCAGCTTAGTGGGCCGAGGCAGGGGGTTATCGAACACTGAAGCTTTCTTT CASSLVGRGRGLSNTEAFF
TRBJ2-1 NA TRBD1 TRBV14 TGTGCCAGCAGCGAGCGCACGGGGACAGGGGGAATCAATGAGCAGTTCTTC CASSERTGTGGINEQFF
TRBJ2-7 NA TRBD2 TRBV6-5 TGTGCCAGCAGTTACTCGGGGGACTACTACGAGCAGTACTTC CASSYSGDYYEQYF
TRBJ1-2 NA NA TRBV4-3 TGCGCCAGCAGCCCTCTTTCGGGGGGGCACGCTGGCTACACCTTC CASSPLSGGHAGYTF
TRBJ1-6 NA NA TRBV2 TGTGCCAGCAGTGAAAACAGGAATTCACCCCTCCACTTT CASSENRNSPLHF
TRBJ1-2 NA NA TRBV7-3 TGTGCCAGCAGCTTTACAGCTCCGGGCTACACCTTC CASSFTAPGYTF
TRBJ2-5 NA NA TRBV28 TGTGCTACCCGGGAGGGGGCCCGAGAGACCCAGTACTTC CATREGARETQYF
TRBJ1-2 many NA TRBV27 TGTGCCAGCAGTTTAGGGCCTCTAGGGTCCTACACCTTC CASSLGPLGSYTF
TRBJ2-3 few NA TRBV20-1 TGCAGTGCTACCCCGGGTTCCGATACGCAGTATTTT CSATPGSDTQYF
TRBJ1-5 NA NA TRBV6-6 TGTGCCAGCAGTGACAGGATTAGCAATCAGCCCCAGCATTTT CASSDRISNQPQHF
TRBJ2-3 few NA TRBV6-1 TGTGCCAGCAGTGCAAAAGCTCTCGTATCCGATACGCAGTATTTT CASSAKALVSDTQYF
TRBJ2-7 NA NA TRBV28 TGTGCCAGCAGGGAAGACAGTAGCTCCTACAATGAGCAGTACTTC CASREDSSSYNEQYF
TRBJ2-1 NA TRBD2 TRBV14 TGTGCCAGCAGTCGACTAGCGGGGGGGATTTACAATGAGCAGTTCTTC CASSRLAGGIYNEQFF
TRBJ2-1 many TRBD2 TRBV20-1 TGCAGTGCTGGAAGTATCCCGGGTCTAGCGGGGGGGTATAATGAGCAGTTCTTC CSAGSIPGLAGGYNEQFF
TRBJ1-1 few NA TRBV4-3 TGCGCCAGCAGCCAGACAACCGGGACACGGAGTACTGAAGCTTTCTTT CASSQTTGTRSTEAFF
TRBJ1-5 NA NA TRBV6-6 TGTTTCAGCGGTCTCGGGCGAGGCAATCAGCCCCAGCATTTT CFSGLGRGNQPQHF
TRBJ1-1 few NA TRBV7-2 TGTGCCAGCAGCTTAAGTTCAGGGATTGACACTGAAGCTTTCTTT CASSLSSGIDTEAFF
TRBJ1-1 few TRBD1 TRBV9 TGTGCCAGCAGCGAATCGGGACAGGGTAACACTGAAGCTTTCTTT CASSESGQGNTEAFF
TRBJ1-2 many TRBD1 TRBV4-1 TGCGCCAGCAGCCGCGACCCGCCCCCGGGACAGGGAGCTTATGGCTACACCTTC CASSRDPPPGQGAYGYTF
TRBJ1-6 NA NA TRBV5-1 TGCGCCAGCGTCCCGGATGACAGGCACTTCCTCCACTTT CASVPDDRHFLHF
TRBJ1-4 NA TRBD1 TRBV10-3 TGTGCCGTCAGTGAGGGGACAGGGGCAGAGGAAAAACTGTTTTTT CAVSEGTGAEEKLFF
TRBJ2-1 few NA TRBV7-2 TGTGCCAGCAGCTTAGGAAAAGAGCAGTTCTTC CASSLGKEQFF
TRBJ1-6 few NA TRBV11-2 TGTGCCAGCAGCTTAGCGGTCATCTCACCCCTCCACTTT CASSLAVISPLHF
TRBJ2-4 NA NA TRBV4-3 TGCGCCAGCAGCCAAGATTCCGCCACAAACATTCAGTACTTC CASSQDSATNIQYF
TRBJ2-3 NA NA TRBV12-3/TRBV12-4 TGTGCCAGCAGTTTAACGGGACGCCCAGATACGGAGTATTTT CASSLTGRPDTEYF
TRBJ2-5 NA NA TRBV4-3 TGCGCCAGCAGCCAAGATAGGCCACGATCCCCAGAGACCCAGTACTTC CASSQDRPRSPETQYF
TRBJ2-5 many NA TRBV12-3/TRBV12-4 TGTGCCAGCAGTCCCGGACTGTTCACGGAGACCCAGTACTTC CASSPGLFTETQYF
TRBJ1-6 few NA TRBV3-1 TGTGCCAGCAGCCAAGGGGTGGGTTCACCCCTCCACTTT CASSQGVGSPLHF
TRBJ2-2 once NA TRBV7-8 TGTGCCAGCAGCTCGGGACAAAAGGAGCTGTTTTTT CASSSGQKELFF
TRBJ1-1 few NA TRBV6-2/TRBV6-3 TGTGCCAGCAGTACCCACTTCTACACTGAAGCTTTCTTT CASSTHFYTEAFF
TRBJ2-7 NA NA TRBV28 TGTGCCAGCAGTTTCTCTGGAAGGGTTGGGGATGAGCAGTACTTC CASSFSGRVGDEQYF
TRBJ2-7 NA TRBD2 TRBV20-1 TGCAGTGCTAGAGATCTGGCTAGCGGGAGCTACGAGCAGTACTTC CSARDLASGSYEQYF
TRBJ2-7 NA NA TRBV6-6 TGTGCCAGCAGCCCACTGACAGGGAGGGAGGACGAGCAGTACTTC CASSPLTGREDEQYF
TRBJ2-2 NA TRBD1 TRBV13 TGTGCCAGCAGCACGGGACAGACGAACACCGGGGAGCTGTTTTTT CASSTGQTNTGELFF
TRBJ2-1 few NA TRBV4-1 TGCGCCAGCAGCCAGGCCCCTTCCGACTACAATGAGCAGTTCTTC CASSQAPSDYNEQFF
TRBJ2-3 NA NA TRBV5-4 TGTGCCGGACACCGGGACGTCACAGATACGCAGTATTTT CAGHRDVTDTQYF
TRBJ2-4 NA NA TRBV7-9 TGTGCCAGCAGCTTAGAGCACCGGGACAGACTAGCCGAAAACATTCAGTACTTC CASSLEHRDRLAENIQYF
TRBJ1-5 few NA TRBV20-1 TGCAGTGCTAGAGACTCTATCCGGGCCGGGTCAAATCAGCCCCAGCATTTT CSARDSIRAGSNQPQHF
TRBJ1-5 NA NA TRBV27 TGTGCCAGCGGAGCCGGACTGCTTAATCAGCCCCAGCATTTT CASGAGLLNQPQHF